The 24 T cell receptor beta chains reported below all come from one sample, sequenced in a study of memory CD4+ T cells and cytomegalovirus serostatus. The sort gate was single viable CD3+CD4+CD8-CD45RO+ cells for memory CD4+ T cells. The protocol was immunoSEQ multiplex PCR, while the TCRdb copy is restricted to in-frame clones and leaves out a portion. The sample consists of approximately 40,000 clones, just under 80% of them appearing once. Sequenced input: memory CD4+ T cells from blood. Receptors were obtained from an adult in good health and CMV-seronegative.

The rearrangement joins TRBV5-4 to TRBJ2-3, with D perhaps matching TRBD2 (6 bases). The CDR3 is 17 residues long. Germline V gene sequence: CDR1 SGHNT, CDR2 YYREEE (reference sequence). V shed 2 bases and J shed 2 bases, with 18 bases lying between them. CDR3 in DNA: TGTGCCAGCAGCTTTGGGTTTAGCGGTATCGACACAGATACGCAGTATTTT. Residues: CASSFGFSGIDTDTQYF.

This chain connects TRBV7-2 to TRBJ2-7; TRBD2 aligns across 7 bases. V was clipped by 5 bases and J by 2 bases; unmatched bases: 3. The germline CDR1 and CDR2 sequences are SGHTA and FQGNSA. CDR3 length: 13 amino acids. The CDR3 here is CASSLSGAYEQYF. The CDR3 nucleotides read TGTGCCAGCAGCCTAAGCGGGGCCTACGAGCAGTACTTC.

The rearrangement uses TRBV5-4 and TRBJ1-6; perhaps TRBD1 as D (5 bases). Trimming removed 3 bases at V and 0 bases at J, with 7 bases between. The CDR3 spans 15 residues. In germline, CDR1 is SGHNT, CDR2 YYREEE (reference sequence). The CDR3 protein is CASSWGSSYNSPLHF. CDR3 DNA sequence: TGTGCCAGCAGCTGGGGGAGCTCCTATAATTCACCCCTCCACTTT.

This clone was detected only a few times. This chain links TRBV15 with TRBJ2-2; 9 bases are a match to TRBD2. Losses at the gene ends were 4 bases for V and 1 base for J; bases not matched to a gene: 4. The CDR3 is made up of 16 amino acids. The germline V gene has CDR1 LNHNV and CDR2 YYDKDF (reference sequence). The CDR3 sequence: CATSTLAGRNTGELFF. CDR3 nucleotide sequence: TGTGCCACCAGCACCCTAGCGGGGAGGAACACCGGGGAGCTGTTTTTT.

This chain uses TRBV2 with TRBJ2-3; D remains ambiguous. V lost 4 bases and J 6 bases, leaving 14 bases between the germline ends. This CDR3 is 14 amino acids long. Germline assignment: CDR1 SNHLY and CDR2 FYNNEI. DNA for the CDR3: TGTGCCAGCAGTGGGCTACCGCGCGAGGATACGCAGTATTTT. It translates to CASSGLPREDTQYF.

The chain recombines TRBV6-1 with TRBJ2-2, with 8 nucleotides matching TRBD1. CDR1 is MNHNS and CDR2 is SASEGT in the germline V gene. The CDR3 consists of 15 residues. V dropped 2 bases and J dropped 6; count of bases not matched to a gene: 5. CDR3 nucleotide sequence: TGTGCCAGCAGTGAACGGCAGGGGGCCCCCGGGGAGCTGTTTTTT. This encodes CASSERQGAPGELFF.

The sample holds one count of this clone. DNA of the CDR3: TGTGCCAGACTATGGGGGCCCCCCTACGAGCAGTACTTC. It translates to CARLWGPPYEQYF. The chain carries TRBV28 and TRBJ2-7, with D perhaps matching TRBD1 (6 bases). Germline CDR1 reads MDHEN; CDR2 reads SYDVKM. Trimming pared 9 bases from V and 2 bases from J, leaving 14 bases between. CDR3 length equals 13 residues.

The V call is TRBV6-6, the J call TRBJ1-1, with D unresolved. CDR3 length equals 12 residues. Germline values: CDR1 MNHNY, CDR2 SVGAGI (reference sequence). With 7 bases removed from V and 10 bases from J, the gap between germline ends came to 16 bases. The CDR3 bases are TGTGCCAGCATCCACGGGTGGGCTCGAGCTTTCTTT. Its protein is CASIHGWARAFF.

The rearrangement joins TRBV6-1 to TRBJ2-7; D unresolved. V lost 6 bases, J lost 0 bases, and 12 bases lay in between. CDR3 size: 14 residues. CDR1 and CDR2 from the germline V gene are MNHNS and SASEGT. The CDR3, as DNA: TGTGCCAGCAGGGCCCGGGCGCCCTCCTACGAGCAGTACTTC. It codes for CASRARAPSYEQYF.

The V and J genes are TRBV6-5 and TRBJ2-1; D is perhaps TRBD1 (6 bases). The CDR3 contains 15 residues. Trimming removed 6 bases from V and 2 bases from J, with 14 bases in between. Germline loops: CDR1 MNHEY, CDR2 SVGAGI. CDR3 in amino acids: CASSREGVTYNEQFF. CDR3 coding DNA: TGTGCCAGCAGCCGAGAGGGGGTCACCTACAATGAGCAGTTCTTC.

The CDR3 reads CASSFERGGVETQYF. As DNA, the CDR3 is TGTGCCAGCAGCTTCGAGCGGGGCGGGGTGGAGACCCAGTACTTC. The chain joins TRBV5-4 to TRBJ2-5; 7 bases are a match to TRBD2. The ends lost 2 bases at V and 5 bases at J; junction bases unmatched: 9. This CDR3 spans 15 amino acids. Germline loops: CDR1 SGHNT, CDR2 YYREEE (reference sequence).

This clone qualifies as medium-sized. The gene calls are TRBV7-9 and TRBJ2-7, with TRBD2 identical over 7 bases. Germline V CDR1 and CDR2: SEHNR, FQNEAQ (reference sequence). This CDR3 is 13 amino acids long. The junction had 6 bases not matched to a gene; V was cut back by 4 bases and J by 6 bases. This CDR3 is CASSSRWGGEQYF. CDR3 sequence (DNA): TGTGCCAGCAGCTCCCGCTGGGGGGGCGAGCAGTACTTC.

The chain combines TRBV15 with TRBJ1-1; 7 bases align to TRBD1. Germline CDR1 and CDR2: LNHNV and YYDKDF (reference sequence). V lost 0 bases to trimming and J lost 4 bases; unmatched junction nucleotides: 11. The CDR3 is made up of 17 amino acids. The CDR3 reads CATSRDRDSSFGTEAFF. The CDR3 DNA follows: TGTGCCACCAGCAGAGACCGGGACAGTTCGTTTGGCACTGAAGCTTTCTTT. Filled out from reference TRBV15 and TRBJ1-1, the complete variable domain reads DAMVIQNPRYQVTQFGKPVTLSCSQTLNHNVMYWYQQKSSQAPKLLFHYYDKDFNNEADTPDNFQSRRPNTSFCFLDIRSPGLGDTAMYLCATSRDRDSSFGTEAFFGQGTRLTVV.

This clone appeared a few times. V usage is TRBV28 and J usage is TRBJ1-1; 8 bases are shared with TRBD1. The CDR3 loop spans 16 amino acids. V shed 5 bases and J 5 bases; nucleotides not matched to a gene: 13. Germline values: CDR1 MDHEN, CDR2 SYDVKM. CDR3 sequence (DNA): TGTGCCAGCAGTCATCGACAGGGGAAGACTGCGACTGAAGCTTTCTTT. Its protein is CASSHRQGKTATEAFF.

The chain is built from TRBV7-2 and TRBJ2-7, with D unclear. V shed 2 bases and J shed 5 bases, with 10 bases lying between them. This CDR3 spans 13 amino acids. Germline V gene sequence: CDR1 SGHTA, CDR2 FQGNSA. Here the CDR3 DNA reads TGTGCCAGCAGCTTAATGTCACAAAACGAGCAGTACTTC. It codes for CASSLMSQNEQYF. Based on the CDR3 plus reference TRBV7-2 and TRBJ2-7, the full variable domain is GAGVSQSPSNKVTEKGKDVELRCDPISGHTALYWYRQSLGQGLEFLIYFQGNSAPDKSGLPSDRFSAERTGGSVSTLTIQRTQQEDSAVYLCASSLMSQNEQYFGPGTRLTVT.

The chain uses TRBV2 and TRBJ2-7, with 7 bases that match TRBD1. Germline CDR1 reads SNHLY; CDR2 reads FYNNEI. V trimming: 6 bases; J trimming: 2 bases; junction bases outside the gene matches: 4. This CDR3 is built from 13 residues. Written as DNA, the CDR3 is TGTGCCAGCAGCGGGGACAGAGCCTACGAGCAGTACTTC. It codes for CASSGDRAYEQYF.

The rearrangement joins TRBV14 to TRBJ1-1; 7 nucleotides line up with TRBD1. The CDR3 loop spans 14 amino acids. From germline, CDR1 is SGHDN and CDR2 FVKESK. The junction had 9 bases not matched to a gene; V was cut back by 5 bases and J by 6 bases. CDR3 protein: CASSGLRGLPEAFF. The CDR3 DNA follows: TGTGCCAGCAGCGGTTTGAGGGGGCTCCCTGAAGCTTTCTTT.

This clone was seen a few times. The gene calls are TRBV6-5 and TRBJ1-6; the D is unclear. This CDR3 contains 12 residues. V shed 4 bases and J shed 9 bases, with 7 bases lying between them. CDR1 is MNHEY, CDR2 SVGAGI, per germline. Here the CDR3 reads CASSSTLSPLHF. CDR3 nucleotides: TGTGCCAGCAGTTCCACTCTTTCACCCCTCCACTTT.

The CDR3 coding sequence is TGTGCCAGCAGCTCCCGACGGAATTCACCCCTCCACTTT. Its translation: CASSSRRNSPLHF. The chain recombines TRBV5-6 with TRBJ1-6; no definite D call. This CDR3 has 13 amino acids. Germline loops: CDR1 SGHDT, CDR2 YYEEEE. V was pared by 3 bases and J by 7 bases, with 8 bases between.

The chain uses TRBV18 and TRBJ1-2, with D tentatively TRBD1 (6 bases). Trimming left V 3 bases short and J 7 bases short, with 15 bases between. This CDR3 spans 14 amino acids. CDR1 is KGHSH and CDR2 is LQKENI in the germline V gene. CDR3 sequence reads: CASSPSAGEAGYTF. CDR3 sequence (DNA): TGTGCCAGCTCACCTTCGGCAGGGGAGGCTGGCTACACCTTC.

This clone was detected a few times. The rearrangement links TRBV7-9 to TRBJ1-4; D is perhaps TRBD1 (5 bases). Trimming shortened V by 7 bases and J by 4 bases, and 13 bases separated the two germline ends. The CDR3 totals 14 residues. Germline V gene sequence: CDR1 SEHNR, CDR2 FQNEAQ (reference sequence). This chain's CDR3 is CASNRRDGNEKLFF. In DNA, the CDR3 is TGTGCCAGCAACCGCCGGGACGGTAATGAAAAACTGTTTTTT.

This clone was recorded a few times. The rearrangement links TRBV6-5 to TRBJ1-6, with D unresolved. V lost 2 bases to trimming and J lost 9 bases, with 14 bases between them. CDR3 length equals 15 residues. The germline gives CDR1 MNHEY, CDR2 SVGAGI. The CDR3 DNA follows: TGTGCCAGCAGTTACGACCTGGGTGGAAGTTCACCCCTCCACTTT. It specifies CASSYDLGGSSPLHF.

The gene calls are TRBV19 and TRBJ2-7; 10 positions agree with TRBD2. The CDR3 is 16 amino acids. V shed 3 bases and J 7 bases; nucleotides not matched to a gene: 12. The germline CDR1 and CDR2 sequences are LNHDA and SQIVND (reference sequence). This CDR3 reads CASSIRLAGAYQEQYF. As DNA, the CDR3 is TGTGCCAGTAGTATTCGGCTAGCGGGGGCCTACCAGGAGCAGTACTTC. Full variable domain (outside the CDR3, taken from reference TRBV19 and TRBJ2-7): DGGITQSPKYLFRKEGQNVTLSCEQNLNHDAMYWYRQDPGQGLRLIYYSQIVNDFQKGDIAEGYSVSREKKESFPLTVTSAQKNPTAFYLCASSIRLAGAYQEQYFGPGTRLTVT.

V is TRBV5-1 and J is TRBJ2-7, with D possibly TRBD2 on 7 matching bases. Germline V CDR1 and CDR2: SGHRS, YFSETQ. The CDR3 runs 15 residues. Trimming stripped 3 bases from V and 0 bases from J, with 13 bases between. CDR3 nucleotide sequence: TGCGCCAGCAGCTCACAGGGCGGGAGCTCCTACGAGCAGTACTTC. This sequence encodes CASSSQGGSSYEQYF.